This TCR beta chain is drawn from a study of cytomegalovirus exposure and HLA in healthy donors. Notes on the study in general: Common viral pathogens seemed to be connected with several of the most significant clusters, according to a later analysis. Association of a missense DCLRE1C variant with TCR beta V- and J-gene trimming was reported in a later analysis. With further analysis later on, most CMV-associated TCR beta chains appeared HLA-restricted. The authors later found HLA-associated TCR beta chains more clonally expanded than equally common others.

60 Vbeta and 13 Jbeta primers were used in PCR. The data were produced by immunoSEQ multiplex PCR, yet TCRdb's version contains in-frame clones alone and is incomplete. The sample yields 140,000 or so clones, roughly 80% seen once. As for this clone: The antigen is not known.

Germline V CDR1 and CDR2: SGHTA, FQGTGA. The CDR3 runs 13 residues. Trimming left V 4 bases short and J 1 base short, with 6 bases between. This TCR was recovered from a woman aged 30 to 39 in good health and CMV-seronegative. The sequenced sample consisted of PBMCs. The rearrangement joins TRBV7-3 to TRBJ2-3; unclear D gene. The CDR3 sequence is CASSSPGTDTQYF. CDR3 coding DNA: TGTGCCAGCAGCTCCCCGGGCACAGATACGCAGTATTTT. Full variable domain (missing parts from reference TRBV7-3 and TRBJ2-3): GAGVSQTPSNKVTEKGKYVELRCDPISGHTALYWYRQSLGQGPEFLIYFQGTGAADDSGLPNDRFFAVRPEGSVSTLKIQRTERGDSAVYLCASSSPGTDTQYFGPGTRLTVL.